This T cell receptor beta chain was recovered during a study of T cell responses to AZD1222 COVID-19 vaccine. The study pooled second doses at about 4 or about 12 weeks. CDR3 length: 16 amino acids. CDR1 WSHSY and CDR2 SAAADI come from the germline V gene. Trimming took off 3 bases at V and 1 base at J, with 15 bases between the two ends. Study-level points and caveats: CD4 TCRs covered the whole spike, strongest at regions 160-218 and 743-854. Researchers took repertoire samples only after the peak T cell response had come. Vaccination with two AZD1222 doses was followed by a rise in Spike-specific TCR breadth and depth.

Concerning this clone: Its antigen is still unknown.

Here immunoSEQ multiplex PCR was the method, and the copy in TCRdb shows in-frame clones only, minus some. The data contain about 93,000 clones, 80% to 90% of them seen just once; the ten biggest clones take up about 2.5%. This sample comprised peripheral blood, obtained 28 days after the second AZD1222 dose. The chain couples TRBV10-2 to TRBJ1-1, with a tentative D call TRBD1 (5 bases). This receptor was obtained from an adult who received the AZD1222 COVID-19 vaccine. CDR3 sequence reads: CASSDQGRGRNTEAFF. In DNA, the CDR3 is TGCGCCAGCAGTGACCAGGGCCGAGGACGGAACACTGAAGCTTTCTTT.